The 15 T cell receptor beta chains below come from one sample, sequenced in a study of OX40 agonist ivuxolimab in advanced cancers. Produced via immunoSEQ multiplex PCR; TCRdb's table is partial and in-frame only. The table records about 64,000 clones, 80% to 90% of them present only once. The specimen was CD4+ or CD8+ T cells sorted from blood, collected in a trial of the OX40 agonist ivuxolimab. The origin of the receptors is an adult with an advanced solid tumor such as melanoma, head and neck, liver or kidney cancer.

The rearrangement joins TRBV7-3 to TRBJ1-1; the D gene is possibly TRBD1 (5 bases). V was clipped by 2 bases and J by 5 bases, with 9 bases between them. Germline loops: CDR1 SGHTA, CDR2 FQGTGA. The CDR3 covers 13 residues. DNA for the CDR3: TGTGCCAGCAGCTTAGCGGGGGAAACTGAAGCTTTCTTT. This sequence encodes CASSLAGETEAFF.

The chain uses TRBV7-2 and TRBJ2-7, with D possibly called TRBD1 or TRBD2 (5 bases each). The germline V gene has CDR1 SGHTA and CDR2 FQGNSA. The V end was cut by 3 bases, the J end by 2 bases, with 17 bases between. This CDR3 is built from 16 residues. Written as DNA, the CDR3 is TGTGCCAGCAGCTTTCCGCTGGGACGCTACGCCTACGAGCAGTACTTC. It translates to CASSFPLGRYAYEQYF.

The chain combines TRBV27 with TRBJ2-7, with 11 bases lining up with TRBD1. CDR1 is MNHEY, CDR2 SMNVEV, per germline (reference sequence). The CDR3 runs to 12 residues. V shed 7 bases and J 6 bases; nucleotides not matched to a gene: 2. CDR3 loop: CASMGQGGEQYF. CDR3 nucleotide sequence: TGTGCCAGCATGGGACAGGGGGGCGAGCAGTACTTC.

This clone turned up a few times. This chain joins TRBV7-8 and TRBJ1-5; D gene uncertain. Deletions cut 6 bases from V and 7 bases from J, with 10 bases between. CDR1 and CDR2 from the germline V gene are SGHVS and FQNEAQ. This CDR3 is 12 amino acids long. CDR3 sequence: CASSTVNQPQHF. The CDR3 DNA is TGTGCCAGCAGTACAGTCAACCAGCCCCAGCATTTT.

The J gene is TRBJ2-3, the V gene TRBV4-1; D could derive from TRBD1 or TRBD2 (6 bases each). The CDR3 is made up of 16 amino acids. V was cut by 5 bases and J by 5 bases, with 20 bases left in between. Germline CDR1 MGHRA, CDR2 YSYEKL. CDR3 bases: TGCGCCAGCAGCAGGGGGGCCGGGACCCGGGGAGATACGCAGTATTTT. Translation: CASSRGAGTRGDTQYF.

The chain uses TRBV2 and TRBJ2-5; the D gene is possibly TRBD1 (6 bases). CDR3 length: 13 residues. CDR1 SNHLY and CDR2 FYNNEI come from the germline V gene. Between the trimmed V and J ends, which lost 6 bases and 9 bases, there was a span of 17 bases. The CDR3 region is CASRDSPRVAQYF. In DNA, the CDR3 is TGTGCCAGCAGGGACAGTCCCCGGGTGGCCCAGTACTTC. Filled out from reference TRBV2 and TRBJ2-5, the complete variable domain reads EPEVTQTPSHQVTQMGQEVILRCVPISNHLYFYWYRQILGQKVEFLVSFYNNEISEKSEIFDDQFSVERPDGSNFTLKIRSTKLEDSAMYFCASRDSPRVAQYFGPGTRLLVL.

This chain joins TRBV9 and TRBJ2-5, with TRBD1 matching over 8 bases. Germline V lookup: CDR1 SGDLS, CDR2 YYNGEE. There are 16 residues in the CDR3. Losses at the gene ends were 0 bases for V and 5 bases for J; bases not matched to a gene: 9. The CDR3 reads CASSVGPGQGLETQYF. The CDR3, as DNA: TGTGCCAGCAGCGTAGGCCCCGGACAGGGATTGGAGACCCAGTACTTC.

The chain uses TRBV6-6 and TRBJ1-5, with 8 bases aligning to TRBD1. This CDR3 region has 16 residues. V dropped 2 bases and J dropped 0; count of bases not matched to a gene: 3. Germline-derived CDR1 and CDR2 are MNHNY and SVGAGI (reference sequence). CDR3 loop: CASSYTTGDSNQPQHF. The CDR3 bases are TGTGCCAGCAGTTACACGACAGGGGATAGCAATCAGCCCCAGCATTTT.

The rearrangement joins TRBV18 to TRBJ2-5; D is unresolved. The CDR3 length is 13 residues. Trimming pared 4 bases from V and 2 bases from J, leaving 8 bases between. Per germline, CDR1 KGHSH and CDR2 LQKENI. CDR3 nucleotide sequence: TGTGCCAGCTCACTGGACGTTCAAGAGACCCAGTACTTC. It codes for CASSLDVQETQYF.

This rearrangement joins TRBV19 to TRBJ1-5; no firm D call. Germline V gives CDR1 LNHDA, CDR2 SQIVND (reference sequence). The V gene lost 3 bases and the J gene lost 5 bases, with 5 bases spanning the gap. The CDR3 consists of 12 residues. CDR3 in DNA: TGTGCCAGTAGTATGGTGGATCAGCCCCAGCATTTT. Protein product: CASSMVDQPQHF. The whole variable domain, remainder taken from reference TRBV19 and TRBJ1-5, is DGGITQSPKYLFRKEGQNVTLSCEQNLNHDAMYWYRQDPGQGLRLIYYSQIVNDFQKGDIAEGYSVSREKKESFPLTVTSAQKNPTAFYLCASSMVDQPQHFGDGTRLSIL.

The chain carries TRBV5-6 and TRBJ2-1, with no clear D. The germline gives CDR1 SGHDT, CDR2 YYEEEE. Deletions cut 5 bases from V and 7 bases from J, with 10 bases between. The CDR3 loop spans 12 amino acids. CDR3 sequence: CASSPGRNEQFF. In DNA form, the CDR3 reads TGTGCCAGCAGTCCTGGGCGGAATGAGCAGTTCTTC. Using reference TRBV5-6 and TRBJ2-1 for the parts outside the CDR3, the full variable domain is DAGVTQSPTHLIKTRGQQVTLRCSPKSGHDTVSWYQQALGQGPQFIFQYYEEEERQRGNFPDRFSGHQFPNYSSELNVNALLLGDSALYLCASSPGRNEQFFGPGTRLTVL.

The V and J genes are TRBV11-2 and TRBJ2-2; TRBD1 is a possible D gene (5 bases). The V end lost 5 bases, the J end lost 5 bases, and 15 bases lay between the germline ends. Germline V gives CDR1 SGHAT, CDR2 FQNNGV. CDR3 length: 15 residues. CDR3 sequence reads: CASSVTQGSTGELFF. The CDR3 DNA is TGTGCCAGCAGCGTAACCCAGGGTTCTACCGGGGAGCTGTTTTTT.

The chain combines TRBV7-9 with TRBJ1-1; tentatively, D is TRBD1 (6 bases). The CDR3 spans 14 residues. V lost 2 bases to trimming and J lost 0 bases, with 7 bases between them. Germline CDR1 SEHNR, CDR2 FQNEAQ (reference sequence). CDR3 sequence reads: CASSLKGVNTEAFF. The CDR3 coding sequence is TGTGCCAGCAGCTTAAAGGGGGTGAACACTGAAGCTTTCTTT.

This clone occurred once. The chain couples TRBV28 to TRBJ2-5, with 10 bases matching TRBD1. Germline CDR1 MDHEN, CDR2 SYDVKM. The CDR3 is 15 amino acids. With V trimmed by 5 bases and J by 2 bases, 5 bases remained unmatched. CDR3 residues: CASSPPGQGQETQYF. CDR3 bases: TGTGCCAGCAGTCCCCCGGGACAGGGGCAAGAGACCCAGTACTTC.

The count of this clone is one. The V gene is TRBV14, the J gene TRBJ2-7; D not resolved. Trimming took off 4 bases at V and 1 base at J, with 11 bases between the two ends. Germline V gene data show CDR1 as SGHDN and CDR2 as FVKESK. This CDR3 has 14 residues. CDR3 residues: CASSPPWGSYEQYF. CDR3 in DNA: TGTGCCAGCAGCCCCCCCTGGGGTTCCTACGAGCAGTACTTC.